The next 31 T cell receptor beta chains were all read from a single sample in a study of CD8+CD57+ T cells in acquired aplastic anemia. Individuals selected for sequencing had exhibited CD8+CD57+ cell expansion on flow cytometry. For CDR3 and TCR beta VDJ profiling, genomic DNA was the template used. TCRdb analysed the reads with MiXCR anew, one entry per CDR3 protein. The sample lists around 220,000 distinct CDR3 sequences; almost 50% were seen once. Material for sequencing was sorted CD4+, CD8+, or CD8+CD57+ T cells (not recorded which) from PBMCs. The receptors were sampled from a human donor with aplastic anemia.

Ten or more counts support this clonotype. This sequence joins TRBV19 and TRBJ2-3; D is unresolved. This CDR3 contains 12 residues. Germline CDR1 and CDR2: LNHDA and SQIVND (reference sequence). The DNA for the CDR3 is TGTGCTACTGACGGAGGCACAGATACGCAGTATTTT. This encodes CATDGGTDTQYF.

This chain joins TRBV19 and TRBJ1-1; D is possibly TRBD1 (6 bases). The CDR3 is 14 amino acids. Trimming took off 4 bases at V and 0 bases at J, with 9 bases between the two ends. Germline V gives CDR1 LNHDA, CDR2 SQIVND (reference sequence). The CDR3 bases are TGTGCCAGTAGTACAAGGGGGTTGAACACTGAAGCTTTCTTT. Its translation: CASSTRGLNTEAFF.

This clonotype has just a few counts. The chain couples TRBV6-1 to TRBJ1-3; no reliable D call. In germline, CDR1 is MNHNS, CDR2 SASEGT. The CDR3 is made up of 17 amino acids. Deletions cut 4 bases from V and 0 bases from J, with 16 bases between. The DNA for the CDR3 is TGTGCCAGCAGTGCCGGCGGAATTTGGATCTCTGGAAACACCATATATTTT. Its translation is CASSAGGIWISGNTIYF.

The chain has TRBV5-4 and TRBJ2-3; 9 positions match TRBD2. The length of the CDR3 is 16 residues. Germline CDR1 reads SGHNT; CDR2 reads YYREEE (reference sequence). The V gene end was trimmed by 0 bases and the J gene end by 1 base; junction bases not matched to a gene: 3. The CDR3 nucleotides are TGTGCCAGCAGCTTGGGGAGCGGGGGGCGCACAGATACGCAGTATTTT. Translated, it gives CASSLGSGGRTDTQYF.

This clonotype was seen at least ten times. The chain has TRBV9 and TRBJ2-3; 10 bases match TRBD2. With 2 bases clipped from V and 7 bases from J, the junction kept 7 bases outside the gene matches. Germline V gene lookup returns CDR1 SGDLS and CDR2 YYNGEE. There are 15 residues in the CDR3. The CDR3 DNA reads TGTGCCAGCAGCGTTAATAGCGGGGGGCTCTATACGCAGTATTTT. It translates to CASSVNSGGLYTQYF.

This clonotype was seen ten or more times. Here the CDR3 DNA reads TGTGCCATCAGTGAGTCGGCCGGACAGGGTTCAAGGGAGACCCAGTACTTC. It specifies CAISESAGQGSRETQYF. The rearrangement uses TRBV10-3 and TRBJ2-5; 8 bases agree with TRBD1. J lost 5 bases, V lost 0 bases, and 11 bases had no gene match. From germline, CDR1 is ENHRY and CDR2 SYGVKD. The length of the CDR3 is 17 residues.

The sample holds many counts of this clonotype. The J gene is TRBJ1-6, the V gene TRBV27; D remains ambiguous. V was pared by 4 bases and J by 9 bases, with 7 bases between. The CDR3 extends over 12 amino acids. Germline V gives CDR1 MNHEY, CDR2 SMNVEV (reference sequence). CDR3: CASSSSVSPLHF. The CDR3 nucleotides read TGTGCCAGCAGTTCAAGCGTTTCACCCCTCCACTTT.

This clonotype was seen many times. The chain is built from TRBV5-1 and TRBJ2-1, with D perhaps TRBD2 (6 bases). The germline V and J ends were trimmed by 9 bases and 1 base, with 17 bases remaining between them. This CDR3 is 15 amino acids long. Germline assignment: CDR1 SGHRS and CDR2 YFSETQ. CDR3 residues: CATRQGTESYNEQFF. CDR3 nucleotide sequence: TGCGCCACCAGACAAGGGACTGAATCCTACAATGAGCAGTTCTTC. The whole variable domain, filled in from reference TRBV5-1 and TRBJ2-1, reads KAGVTQTPRYLIKTRGQQVTLSCSPISGHRSVSWYQQTPGQGLQFLFEYFSETQRNKGNFPGRFSGRQFSNSRSEMNVSTLELGDSALYLCATRQGTESYNEQFFGPGTRLTVL.

The V gene is TRBV20-1, the J gene TRBJ1-6; D is unclear. The CDR3 runs 17 residues. Trimming removed 1 base from V and 7 bases from J, with 20 bases in between. Per germline, CDR1 DFQATT and CDR2 SNEGSKA (reference sequence). CDR3 DNA sequence: TGCAGTGCTAGAGGAGGTGAAGGAGGGATCCACAATTCACCCCTCCACTTT. Its translation is CSARGGEGGIHNSPLHF.

The rearrangement uses TRBV6-5 and TRBJ2-2, with 11 bases fitting TRBD1. CDR3 length equals 15 residues. Losses at the gene ends were 7 bases for V and 4 bases for J; bases not matched to a gene: 5. Per germline, CDR1 MNHEY and CDR2 SVGAGI. This chain's CDR3 is CASNAGTGGTGELFF. As DNA, the CDR3 is TGTGCCAGCAACGCCGGGACAGGGGGCACCGGGGAGCTGTTTTTT.

The chain links TRBV10-3 to TRBJ1-1, with TRBD1 as a possible D gene (5 bases). The V gene's germline CDR1 is ENHRY and CDR2 SYGVKD. V lost 0 bases and J 3 bases, leaving 8 bases between the germline ends. CDR3 length equals 14 residues. The DNA for the CDR3 is TGTGCCATCAGTGAGTCGGGGCAACACACTGAAGCTTTCTTT. It encodes CAISESGQHTEAFF.

This chain links TRBV7-2 with TRBJ2-7, with TRBD1 matching over 7 bases. The CDR3 has 13 amino acids. Germline loops: CDR1 SGHTA, CDR2 FQGNSA. V trimming: 0 bases; J trimming: 7 bases; junction bases outside the gene matches: 3. CDR3 sequence: CASSLARTGEQYF. CDR3 in DNA: TGTGCCAGCAGCTTAGCCCGGACAGGAGAGCAGTACTTC.

In the case of this clonotype: A much bigger clone sits one base away, suggesting this may be a read error. The chain joins TRBV5-1 to TRBJ1-1, with a possible D match to TRBD1 (5 bases). Germline assignment: CDR1 SGHRS and CDR2 YFSETQ. The CDR3 loop spans 15 amino acids. V lost 7 bases, J lost 0 bases, and 16 bases lay in between. CDR3 loop: CASGTEPTVNTEAFF. The CDR3 DNA reads as TGCGCCAGCGGCACTGAGCCGACAGTGAACACTGAAGCTTTCTTT.

Regarding this clonotype: A read error may be the cause here, since a much bigger clone is one base away. The J gene is TRBJ1-5, the V gene TRBV10-3; a weak D match, TRBD1 (5 bases). V was clipped by 10 bases and J by 0 bases, with 13 bases between them. The germline V gene encodes CDR1 ENHRY and CDR2 SYGVKD. This CDR3 is built from 14 residues. CDR3 in amino acids: CARSGQYSNQPQHF. CDR3 DNA sequence: TGTGCCAGAAGTGGACAATATAGCAATCAGCCCCAGCATTTT.

The chain employs TRBV29-1 and TRBJ2-5; D remains ambiguous. Germline V lookup: CDR1 SQVTM, CDR2 ANQGSEA. V was clipped by 7 bases and J by 5 bases, with 11 bases between them. This CDR3 contains 11 residues. This chain's CDR3 is CSGRIQETQYF. CDR3 sequence (DNA): TGCAGCGGACGGATTCAGGAGACCCAGTACTTC. Together with reference TRBV29-1 and TRBJ2-5, the CDR3 gives the full variable domain: SAVISQKPSRDICQRGTSLTIQCQVDSQVTMMFWYRQQPGQSLTLIATANQGSEATYESGFVIDKFPISRPNLTFSTLTVSNMSPEDSSIYLCSGRIQETQYFGPGTRLLVL.

The CDR3 loop reads CASSHGQGVNEQFF. The CDR3 DNA is TGTGCCAGCAGCCATGGACAGGGGGTCAATGAGCAGTTCTTC. The chain carries TRBV5-4 and TRBJ2-1; 10 bases are a match to TRBD1. The CDR3 length is 14 residues. CDR1 and CDR2 from the germline V gene are SGHNT and YYREEE (reference sequence). Trimming removed 4 bases from V and 6 bases from J; junction bases left unmatched: 4.

This clonotype came up many times. V usage is TRBV10-1 and J usage is TRBJ2-1; D gene ambiguous. Trimming cost V 2 bases and J 11 bases, with 13 bases left between them. This CDR3 has 13 residues. Germline lookup yields CDR1 WNHNN and CDR2 SYGVQD (reference sequence). CDR3 DNA sequence: TGCGCCAGCAGTGAGGGAAGTCGGGCCCAGCAGTTCTTC. This sequence encodes CASSEGSRAQQFF.

With regard to this clonotype: This may come from a read error, since a much larger clone is one base off. The chain combines TRBV5-5 with TRBJ1-1; D ambiguous. The germline CDR1 and CDR2 sequences are SGHKS and YYEKEE (reference sequence). The CDR3 is 16 residues long. CDR3 nucleotide sequence: TGTGCCAGCGGCTTGGTGCCCGACGGGCTGAACACTGAAGCTTTCTTT. Translation: CASGLVPDGLNTEAFF.

This clonotype was observed once. This rearrangement joins TRBV4-1 to TRBJ2-7; 9 bases agree with TRBD1. CDR1 and CDR2 from the germline V gene are MGHRA and YSYEKL. The length of the CDR3 is 14 residues. V shed 3 bases, J shed 2 bases, and the junction held 2 bases outside the gene matches. The chain's CDR3 is CASSQTGGAYEQYF. The CDR3 DNA sequence: TGCGCCAGCAGCCAGACAGGGGGGGCCTACGAGCAGTACTTC.

A note on this clonotype: This sequence may be a read error, since a much larger clone differs from it by one base. The chain combines TRBV16 with TRBJ1-1, with no clear D. Germline values: CDR1 KGHSY, CDR2 FQNENV. The CDR3 contains 14 residues. CDR3 residues: CAGSQKGGHTEAFF. The DNA of the CDR3 is TGTGCCGGCAGCCAAAAAGGTGGACACACTGAAGCTTTCTTT.

On this clonotype itself: This may be a read error: a much more frequent sequence differs by one nucleotide. The V and J genes are TRBV10-3 and TRBJ1-2; 9 nucleotides align to TRBD1. The CDR3 is 15 residues long. The germline V gene encodes CDR1 ENHRY and CDR2 SYGVKD. V lost 11 bases to trimming and J lost 6 bases; unmatched junction nucleotides: 16. The CDR3 DNA reads TGTGCCTGCAGTGACTCAACAGGGGGCGCGGATGGCTACACCTTC. This gives the protein CACSDSTGGADGYTF.

The chain couples TRBV19 to TRBJ1-2; 9 bases are shared with TRBD1. The CDR3 sequence is 12 residues long. The trim removed 6 bases at V and 8 bases at J, leaving 4 bases unmatched. Germline CDR1 is LNHDA and CDR2 is SQIVND (reference sequence). CDR3 DNA: TGTGCCAGTAGCTACAGGGGGCGAGGCTACACCTTC. Translating gives CASSYRGRGYTF.

This chain uses TRBV19 with TRBJ1-1; D is possibly TRBD1 (6 bases). Germline lookup yields CDR1 LNHDA and CDR2 SQIVND (reference sequence). The CDR3 is 14 residues long. Between the trimmed V and J ends, which lost 9 bases and 3 bases, there was a span of 17 bases. In DNA form, the CDR3 reads TGTGCCAGCCTAGGGGGGGCAGTATACACTGAAGCTTTCTTT. It yields the protein CASLGGAVYTEAFF.

V gene TRBV19 combines with J gene TRBJ2-5; D is unclear. Trimming removed 8 bases at V and 5 bases at J, with 18 bases between. The CDR3 totals 14 residues. CDR1 is LNHDA and CDR2 is SQIVND in the germline V gene (reference sequence). This CDR3 is CASHDPNTGETQYF. CDR3 nucleotide sequence: TGTGCCAGTCATGACCCGAACACCGGGGAGACCCAGTACTTC.

This clonotype was picked up many times. The chain joins TRBV20-1 to TRBJ1-5, with D unclear. The V end was cut by 0 bases, the J end by 7 bases, with 7 bases between. This CDR3 contains 12 residues. Per germline, CDR1 DFQATT and CDR2 SNEGSKA (reference sequence). The chain's CDR3 is CSARDVGQPQHF. DNA of the CDR3: TGCAGTGCTAGAGATGTCGGGCAGCCCCAGCATTTT.

In its sample, this clonotype was seen many times. The chain employs TRBV20-1 and TRBJ1-2, with unresolved D. The germline V gene has CDR1 DFQATT and CDR2 SNEGSKA (reference sequence). Deletions cut 0 bases from V and 4 bases from J, with 18 bases between. The CDR3 is 16 residues long. Here the CDR3 reads CSARDGEQAVGYGYTF. CDR3 bases: TGCAGTGCTAGAGATGGAGAGCAGGCGGTTGGCTATGGCTACACCTTC.

About this clonotype itself: A much more abundant neighbour one base away suggests this may be a read error. The chain couples TRBV20-1 to TRBJ2-2, with D unresolved. The CDR3 consists of 13 residues. In germline, CDR1 is DFQATT, CDR2 SNEGSKA (reference sequence). CDR3 DNA sequence: TGCAGTGCTGGAGATTTCCTAGTCGGGGAGCTGTTTTTT. Amino acid sequence: CSAGDFLVGELFF.

This clonotype was seen many times. The genes are TRBV2 and TRBJ1-1, with D possibly matching TRBD1 (6 bases). V shed 5 bases and J shed 0 bases, with 19 bases lying between them. Germline lookup yields CDR1 SNHLY and CDR2 FYNNEI. There are 17 residues in the CDR3. The CDR3 loop reads CASSSKGGETMNTEAFF. DNA for the CDR3: TGTGCCAGCAGTTCCAAGGGGGGGGAGACTATGAACACTGAAGCTTTCTTT.

The chain has TRBV10-3 and TRBJ2-3; 14 positions match TRBD2. The trim removed 2 bases at V and 5 bases at J, leaving 12 bases unmatched. Germline CDR1 is ENHRY and CDR2 is SYGVKD. The CDR3 is made up of 19 amino acids. The CDR3 nucleotides are TGTGCCATCAGTGAGGGACAGACTAGCGGGGGGGGGCAGAAAGATACGCAGTATTTT. Translation gives CAISEGQTSGGGQKDTQYF.

This clonotype was found many times. The chain links TRBV20-1 to TRBJ2-3, with 9 bases fitting TRBD2. In germline, CDR1 is DFQATT, CDR2 SNEGSKA (reference sequence). The CDR3 is 15 residues long. The trim removed 2 bases at V and 9 bases at J, leaving 12 bases unmatched. The CDR3, as DNA: TGCAGTGCTAGAAGGGTAGCGGGGGCCTTAGGGACGCAGTATTTT. It is translated as CSARRVAGALGTQYF.

A note on this clonotype: Sequence at one end of the junction differs from germline and may be a read error. The rearrangement links TRBV25-1 to TRBJ2-7; 12 bases match TRBD1. CDR3 length: 16 amino acids. The germline V gene encodes CDR1 MGHDK and CDR2 SYGVNS. In nucleotides, the CDR3 is TGCGCCAGCAGCACAGGACCGGGACAGGGGGCTAGGGAGCAGTACTTC. It codes for CASSTGPGQGAREQYF.